This TCR beta chain was observed in a study of CD8 T cells in ankylosing spondylitis. Notes on the study in general: Several highly homologous variants made up a TCR beta motif, and this motif appeared characteristic of ankylosing spondylitis blood. As for the disease-linked clones, they showed a CD8+ phenotype and occurred at relatively low frequencies in peripheral blood.

Looked up from germline, CDR1 is SGHTA and CDR2 is FQGNSA. The J segment lost 7 bases and the V segment lost 4 bases, leaving 10 bases of the junction unmatched. The CDR3 contains 15 residues. As concerns this clonotype: Its antigen is currently unknown.

Making the TCR beta libraries involved quantitative 5'-RACE with molecular barcodes. TCRdb passed the 5' RACE reads through MiXCR, listing each CDR3 protein once. The repertoire holds 250,000 to 300,000 distinct CDR3 sequences, with around 18% as singletons. This clonotype was obtained from a male donor with ankylosing spondylitis or in good health (not recorded which). The J gene is TRBJ1-1, the V gene TRBV7-2, with 9 bases lining up with TRBD1. The sequenced material came from blood, either unsorted or a sorted T cell fraction (not recorded which). CDR3 DNA sequence: TGTGCCAGCAGCTCTCAGCCGACAGGGGGTTTTGAAGCTTTCTTT. As protein: CASSSQPTGGFEAFF. Combining the CDR3 with reference TRBV7-2 and TRBJ1-1 gives the whole variable domain GAGVSQSPSNKVTEKGKDVELRCDPISGHTALYWYRQSLGQGLEFLIYFQGNSAPDKSGLPSDRFSAERTGGSVSTLTIQRTQQEDSAVYLCASSSQPTGGFEAFFGQGTRLTVV.